This TCR beta chain was identified during a study of blood T cell repertoires in COVID-19. Some clones are missing from TCRdb's copy, which holds only in-frame ones; the method was immunoSEQ multiplex PCR. The table records fewer than 300,000 clones, about 93% of them present only once. Participants spanned ages about 18 to 100 years and resided in over 20 US areas. The CDR3 loop spans 15 amino acids. Trimming shortened V by 10 bases and J by 7 bases, and 23 bases separated the two germline ends. Germline lookup yields CDR1 SNHLY and CDR2 FYNNEI. The material sequenced was PBMCs or T cells enriched from blood (not recorded which). The V call is TRBV2, the J call TRBJ2-1; D might be TRBD1 (6 bases). This TCR was recovered from a woman aged 25 to 39 who had recovered from COVID-19. The chain's CDR3 is CATKEDRPALNEQFF. The CDR3 nucleotides read TGTGCCACAAAGGAAGACAGGCCCGCGTTGAATGAGCAGTTCTTC.